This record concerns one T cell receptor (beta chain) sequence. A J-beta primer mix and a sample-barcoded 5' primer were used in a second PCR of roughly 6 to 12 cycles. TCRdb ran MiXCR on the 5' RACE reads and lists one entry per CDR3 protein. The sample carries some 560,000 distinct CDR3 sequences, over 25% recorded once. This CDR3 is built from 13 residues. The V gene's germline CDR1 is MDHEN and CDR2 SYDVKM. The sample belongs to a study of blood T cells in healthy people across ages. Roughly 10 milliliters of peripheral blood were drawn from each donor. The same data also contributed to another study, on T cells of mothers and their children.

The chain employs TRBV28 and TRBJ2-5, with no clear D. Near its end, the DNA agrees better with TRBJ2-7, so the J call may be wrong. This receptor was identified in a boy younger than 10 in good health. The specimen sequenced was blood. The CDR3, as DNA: TGTGCCAGCAATTTGTTCAGGACCTACGAGCAGTACTTC. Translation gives CASNLFRTYEQYF.